These T cell receptor beta chains were read from a single sample in a study of regulatory T cells in long-lasting Graves disease. TCRdb reprocessed the multiplex PCR reads with MiXCR, giving one entry per CDR3 protein. The top ten hold around 15% of the sample, which has about 440,000 distinct CDR3 sequences, about 15% seen once. These data were also reused for a study on T cells in Graves' hyperthyroidism and ophthalmopathy.

Sequencing was performed on peripheral blood mononuclear cells (PBMCs), taken at new diagnosis, from a patient treated with antithyroid drugs. The receptors derive from a woman aged 25-40 years with Graves disease. CDR3s include the opening cysteine and the closing phenylalanine or tryptophan. A D gene is named only where the DNA matches it firmly. Where a row states a size, it is once, few, many or the class of an expanded clone; other rows omit it.

many TRBD1 TRBJ1-1 TRBV5-1 CASSLPRDSEAFF TGCGCCAGCAGCTTACCAAGGGACAGTGAAGCTTTCTTT
. TRBD1 TRBJ1-1 TRBV13 CASSLGGQGGRNTEAFF TGTGCCAGCAGCTTAGGGGGACAGGGGGGGAGGAACACTGAAGCTTTCTTT
. . TRBJ2-7 TRBV4-1 CASSQVEAGPYEQYF TGCGCCAGCAGCCAAGTCGAGGCTGGGCCCTACGAGCAGTACTTC
. . TRBJ1-2 TRBV5-4 CASSMEDGRVGYTF TGTGCCAGCAGCATGGAGGACGGTCGTGTTGGCTACACCTTC
few TRBD2 TRBJ2-1 TRBV6-2/TRBV6-3 CASGWGSGRGGVEQFF TGTGCCAGCGGATGGGGTAGCGGGAGGGGTGGGGTTGAGCAGTTCTTC
many . TRBJ2-7 TRBV5-1 CASSPDSLPYEQYF TGCGCCAGCAGCCCGGACTCCCTCCCCTACGAGCAGTACTTC
few . TRBJ2-2 TRBV4-1 CASSLSGWTRTGELFF TGCGCCAGCAGCCTTTCTGGGTGGACCCGGACCGGGGAGCTGTTTTTT
many TRBD2 TRBJ2-1 TRBV12-3/TRBV12-4 CASSVSLSQPGLAGYNEQFF TGTGCCAGCAGCGTTTCCTTATCCCAACCGGGACTAGCGGGGTACAATGAGCAGTTCTTC
. . TRBJ2-1 TRBV5-6 CASSLDAATGEQFF TGTGCCAGCAGCTTGGATGCTGCGACGGGGGAGCAGTTCTTC
many TRBD1 TRBJ1-1 TRBV20-1 CSAQGQAGTEAFF TGCAGTGCCCAAGGACAGGCGGGCACTGAAGCTTTCTTT
. . TRBJ1-5 TRBV20-1 CSARAGFNQPQHF TGCAGTGCTAGAGCCGGGTTCAATCAGCCCCAGCATTTT
. TRBD2 TRBJ2-3 TRBV15 CATSASGREDTQYF TGTGCCACCAGTGCTAGCGGGAGAGAAGATACGCAGTATTTT
. . TRBJ2-7 TRBV7-9 CASSRGTLFTYEQYF TGTGCCAGCAGCCGAGGGACTTTGTTCACCTACGAGCAGTACTTC
many . TRBJ2-7 TRBV10-1 CASSGTGFGSYEQYF TGCGCCAGCAGCGGTACAGGTTTCGGCTCCTACGAGCAGTACTTC
few . TRBJ2-5 TRBV18 CASSPPGPAQETQYF TGTGCCAGCTCACCCCCGGGGCCCGCTCAAGAGACCCAGTACTTC
few TRBD1 TRBJ1-2 TRBV5-1 CASRLPGTDGYGYTF TGCGCCAGCAGACTTCCCGGGACAGACGGCTATGGCTACACCTTC
many TRBD2 TRBJ2-3 TRBV7-2 CASSLVLAGEVSTDTQYF TGTGCCAGCAGCTTAGTCCTAGCGGGAGAAGTGAGCACAGATACGCAGTATTTT
. . TRBJ1-2 TRBV3-1 CASSLVTGTYGYTF TGTGCCAGCAGCCTCGTTACCGGGACCTACGGCTACACCTTC
many TRBD2 TRBJ2-1 TRBV27 CASRTGTSGRADEQFF TGTGCCAGCCGCACCGGGACTAGCGGGAGGGCCGATGAGCAGTTCTTC
many TRBD1 TRBJ2-1 TRBV11-2 CASSLGIGQGNEQFF TGTGCCAGCAGCTTAGGCATAGGACAGGGCAATGAGCAGTTCTTC
many TRBD1 TRBJ2-7 TRBV7-3 CASSLTTGAGQYF TGTGCCAGCAGCTTAACGACAGGGGCGGGACAGTACTTC
many . TRBJ2-7 TRBV20-1 CSAARSGQSYEQYF TGCAGTGCTGCCAGGTCGGGCCAATCCTACGAGCAGTACTTC
many TRBD2 TRBJ2-7 TRBV7-9 CASSPPDGGRATYEQYF TGTGCCAGCAGCCCCCCCGATGGCGGGAGGGCTACCTACGAGCAGTACTTC
many . TRBJ1-1 TRBV30 CAWSSGNTEAFF TGTGCCTGGAGTTCGGGGAACACTGAAGCTTTCTTT
few TRBD2 TRBJ2-1 TRBV4-1 CASSQEGRAKGRNEQFF TGCGCCAGCAGCCAAGAGGGGAGGGCCAAGGGAAGAAATGAGCAGTTCTTC
many . TRBJ2-5 TRBV6-2/TRBV6-3 CASSYSWQGRETQYF TGTGCCAGCAGTTACTCTTGGCAGGGACGGGAGACCCAGTACTTC
few . TRBJ2-3 TRBV30 CAWSGGEPDTQYF TGTGCCTGGAGTGGCGGGGAGCCAGATACGCAGTATTTT
. . TRBJ2-1 TRBV25-1 CASQHNSYNEQFF TGTGCCAGCCAACATAACTCCTACAATGAGCAGTTCTTC
many . TRBJ2-4 TRBV30 CAWSPGVVAKNIQYF TGTGCCTGGAGTCCAGGGGTAGTGGCCAAAAACATTCAGTACTTC
many . TRBJ1-5 TRBV5-1 CASSPEGEQPQHF TGCGCCAGCAGCCCGGAAGGGGAGCAGCCCCAGCATTTT
few . TRBJ1-2 TRBV2 CASSSPANYGYTF TGTGCCAGCAGTAGTCCCGCTAACTATGGCTACACCTTC
many . TRBJ1-6 TRBV12-3/TRBV12-4 CASGQRDGSPLHF TGTGCCAGCGGGCAAAGGGACGGTTCACCCCTCCACTTT
. TRBD2 TRBJ2-3 TRBV6-5 CASSYRGLAGGWQYF TGTGCCAGCAGTTACCGGGGGCTAGCGGGAGGGTGGCAGTATTTT
many . TRBJ2-3 TRBV3-1 CASSQTREPPDTQYF TGTGCCAGCAGCCAGACGAGAGAACCCCCAGATACGCAGTATTTT
. . TRBJ1-6 TRBV4-1 CASSQVGSSYNSPLHF TGCGCCAGCAGCCAAGTGGGAAGCTCCTATAATTCACCCCTCCACTTT
few . TRBJ2-1 TRBV6-2/TRBV6-3 CATQAGWDEQFF TGTGCCACCCAGGCGGGTTGGGATGAGCAGTTCTTC
few TRBD2 TRBJ2-2 TRBV2 CASTAGRASGELFF TGTGCCAGCACGGCCGGGAGGGCCTCCGGGGAGCTGTTTTTT
. TRBD1 TRBJ2-3 TRBV10-3 CAISDFSSGTGESGTGDTQYF TGTGCCATCAGTGATTTCTCGTCCGGGACAGGGGAGAGCGGGACCGGAGATACGCAGTATTTT
few . TRBJ2-7 TRBV19 CASSPKRGRSSYEQYF TGTGCCAGTAGTCCTAAGAGGGGAAGGAGCTCCTACGAGCAGTACTTC
many TRBD1 TRBJ2-1 TRBV27 CASSLSPARGWFGSSYNEQFF TGTGCCAGCAGTTTATCCCCCGCCAGGGGGTGGTTCGGGTCCTCCTACAATGAGCAGTTCTTC
many TRBD2 TRBJ2-7 TRBV4-1 CASSQDKAGGYEQYF TGCGCCAGCAGCCAAGATAAAGCGGGAGGGTACGAGCAGTACTTC
. TRBD2 TRBJ2-3 TRBV15 CATSRPTSGRPFTDTQYF TGTGCCACCAGCAGACCGACTAGCGGGAGGCCCTTCACAGATACGCAGTATTTT
many TRBD2 TRBJ2-3 TRBV18 CASSPPIPAGFTDTQYF TGTGCCAGCTCACCACCTATCCCAGCGGGGTTCACAGATACGCAGTATTTT
many . TRBJ2-7 TRBV7-2 CASSALWDSTYEQYF TGTGCCAGCAGCGCCCTGTGGGACTCCACCTACGAGCAGTACTTC
. TRBD2 TRBJ2-3 TRBV11-2 CASSPIAGGPDTQYF TGTGCCAGCAGCCCTATAGCGGGAGGCCCAGATACGCAGTATTTT